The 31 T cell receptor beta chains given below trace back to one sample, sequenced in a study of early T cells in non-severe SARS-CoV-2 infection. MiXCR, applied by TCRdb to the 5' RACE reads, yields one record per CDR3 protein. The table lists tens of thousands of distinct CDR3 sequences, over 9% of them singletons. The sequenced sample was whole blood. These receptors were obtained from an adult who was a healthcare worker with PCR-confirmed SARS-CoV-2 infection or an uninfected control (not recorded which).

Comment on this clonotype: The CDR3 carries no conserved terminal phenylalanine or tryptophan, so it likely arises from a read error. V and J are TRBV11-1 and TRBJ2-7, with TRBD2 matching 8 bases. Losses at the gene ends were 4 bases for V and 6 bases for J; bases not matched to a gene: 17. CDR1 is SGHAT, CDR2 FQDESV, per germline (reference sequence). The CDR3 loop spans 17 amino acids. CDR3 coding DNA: TGTGCCAGCAGCTCAAAACTCCGGGGTAGCGGGGCGGGCGAGCAGTACTCC. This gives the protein CASSSKLRGSGAGEQYS.

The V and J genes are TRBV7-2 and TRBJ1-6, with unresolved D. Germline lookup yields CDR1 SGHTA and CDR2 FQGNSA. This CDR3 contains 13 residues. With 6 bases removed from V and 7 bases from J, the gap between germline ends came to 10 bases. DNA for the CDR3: TGTGCCAGCAGAGGCTTTTTAAATTCACCCCTCCACTTT. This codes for CASRGFLNSPLHF.

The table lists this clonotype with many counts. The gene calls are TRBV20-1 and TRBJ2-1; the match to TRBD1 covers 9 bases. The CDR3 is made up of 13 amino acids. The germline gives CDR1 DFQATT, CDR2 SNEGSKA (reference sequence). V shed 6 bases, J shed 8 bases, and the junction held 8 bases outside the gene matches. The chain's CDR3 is CSAQGQGVDEQFF. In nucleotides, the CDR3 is TGCAGTGCCCAGGGACAGGGTGTCGATGAGCAGTTCTTC.

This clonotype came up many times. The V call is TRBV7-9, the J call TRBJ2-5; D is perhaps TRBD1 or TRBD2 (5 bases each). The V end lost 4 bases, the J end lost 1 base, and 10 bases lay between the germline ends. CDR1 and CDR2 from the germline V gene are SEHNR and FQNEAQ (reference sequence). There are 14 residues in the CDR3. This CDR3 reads CASSSAGGQETQYF. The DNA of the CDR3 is TGTGCCAGCAGCTCTGCTGGGGGCCAAGAGACCCAGTACTTC.

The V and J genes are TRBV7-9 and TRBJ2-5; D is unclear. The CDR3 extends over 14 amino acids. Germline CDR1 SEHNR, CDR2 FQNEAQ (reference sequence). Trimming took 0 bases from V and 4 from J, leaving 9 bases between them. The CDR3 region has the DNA TGTGCCAGCAGCTTAGCCCTAGACCGAGAGACCCAGTACTTC. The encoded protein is CASSLALDRETQYF.

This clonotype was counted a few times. The CDR3 DNA is TGTGCCAGCAGTGGTACCGGCCTGCCCGAAGCTTTCTTT. It encodes CASSGTGLPEAFF. The chain recombines TRBV25-1 with TRBJ1-1, with no clear D. This CDR3 is built from 13 residues. The germline V and J ends were trimmed by 4 bases and 8 bases, with 14 bases remaining between them. Germline CDR1 reads MGHDK; CDR2 reads SYGVNS.

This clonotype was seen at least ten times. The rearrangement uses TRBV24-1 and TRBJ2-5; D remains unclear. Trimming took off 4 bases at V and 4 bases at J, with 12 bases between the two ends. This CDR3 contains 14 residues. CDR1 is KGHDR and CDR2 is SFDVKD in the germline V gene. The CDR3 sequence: CATSEVSPGETQYF. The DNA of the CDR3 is TGTGCCACCAGTGAAGTAAGCCCGGGAGAGACCCAGTACTTC.

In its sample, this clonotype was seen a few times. This CDR3 is CASSLAGTGTDTQYF. CDR3 sequence (DNA): TGTGCCAGCAGCTTAGCCGGGACGGGCACAGATACGCAGTATTTT. The V gene is TRBV11-2, the J gene TRBJ2-3; D assignment may be TRBD1 or TRBD2 (5 bases each). From germline, CDR1 is SGHAT and CDR2 FQNNGV. V lost 1 base and J 1 base, leaving 9 bases between the germline ends. The CDR3 has 15 residues.

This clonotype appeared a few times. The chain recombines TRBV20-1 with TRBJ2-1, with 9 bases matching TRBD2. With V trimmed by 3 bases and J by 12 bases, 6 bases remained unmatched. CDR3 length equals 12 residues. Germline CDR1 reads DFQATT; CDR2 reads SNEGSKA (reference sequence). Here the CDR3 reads CSASVAGEGQFF. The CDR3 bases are TGCAGTGCTAGTGTAGCGGGGGAGGGGCAGTTCTTC.

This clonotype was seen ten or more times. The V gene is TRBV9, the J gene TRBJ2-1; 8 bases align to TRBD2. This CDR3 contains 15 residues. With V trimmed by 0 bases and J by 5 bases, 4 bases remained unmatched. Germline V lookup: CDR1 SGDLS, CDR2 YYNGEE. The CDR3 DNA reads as TGTGCCAGCAGCGTAGGGCATAGCGGGGACAATGAGCAGTTCTTC. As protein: CASSVGHSGDNEQFF. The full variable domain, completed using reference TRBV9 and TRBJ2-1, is DSGVTQTPKHLITATGQRVTLRCSPRSGDLSVYWYQQSLDQGLQFLIQYYNGEERAKGNILERFSAQQFPDLHSELNLSSLELGDSALYFCASSVGHSGDNEQFFGPGTRLTVL.

The CDR3 sequence: CSVGQVYNEQFF. CDR3 DNA: TGCAGCGTTGGTCAGGTATACAATGAGCAGTTCTTC. This chain connects TRBV29-1 to TRBJ2-1, with D unclear. This CDR3 region has 12 residues. The V end was cut by 4 bases, the J end by 4 bases, with 8 bases between. Germline CDR1 is SQVTM and CDR2 is ANQGSEA.

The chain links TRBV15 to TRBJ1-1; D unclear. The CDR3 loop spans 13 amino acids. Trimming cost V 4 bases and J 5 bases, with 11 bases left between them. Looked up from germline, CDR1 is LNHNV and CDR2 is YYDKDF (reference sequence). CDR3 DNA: TGTGCCACCAGCACTTCCGGAGGGACTGAAGCTTTCTTT. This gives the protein CATSTSGGTEAFF. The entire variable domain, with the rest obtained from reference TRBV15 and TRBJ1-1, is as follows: DAMVIQNPRYQVTQFGKPVTLSCSQTLNHNVMYWYQQKSSQAPKLLFHYYDKDFNNEADTPDNFQSRRPNTSFCFLDIRSPGLGDTAMYLCATSTSGGTEAFFGQGTRLTVV.

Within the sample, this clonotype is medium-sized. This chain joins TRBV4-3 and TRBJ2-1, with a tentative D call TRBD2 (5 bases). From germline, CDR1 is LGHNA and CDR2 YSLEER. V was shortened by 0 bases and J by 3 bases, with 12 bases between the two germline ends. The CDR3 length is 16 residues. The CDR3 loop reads CASSQERLADYNEQFF. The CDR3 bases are TGCGCCAGCAGCCAAGAGCGTCTAGCTGACTACAATGAGCAGTTCTTC.

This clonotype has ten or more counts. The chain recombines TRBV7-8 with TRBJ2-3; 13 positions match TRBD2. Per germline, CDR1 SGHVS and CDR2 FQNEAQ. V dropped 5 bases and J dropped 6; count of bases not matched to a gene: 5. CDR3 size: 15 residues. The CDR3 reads CASSKLAGGADTQYF. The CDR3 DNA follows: TGTGCCAGCAGCAAACTAGCGGGAGGGGCGGATACGCAGTATTTT.

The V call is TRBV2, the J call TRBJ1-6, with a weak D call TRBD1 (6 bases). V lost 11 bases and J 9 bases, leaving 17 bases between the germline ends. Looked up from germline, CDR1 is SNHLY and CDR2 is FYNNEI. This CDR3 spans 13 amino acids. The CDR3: CAGGLRGTSPLHF. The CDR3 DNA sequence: TGTGCCGGAGGACTCAGGGGAACTTCACCCCTCCACTTT. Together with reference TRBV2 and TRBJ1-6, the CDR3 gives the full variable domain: EPEVTQTPSHQVTQMGQEVILRCVPISNHLYFYWYRQILGQKVEFLVSFYNNEISEKSEIFDDQFSVERPDGSNFTLKIRSTKLEDSAMYFCAGGLRGTSPLHFGNGTRLTVT.

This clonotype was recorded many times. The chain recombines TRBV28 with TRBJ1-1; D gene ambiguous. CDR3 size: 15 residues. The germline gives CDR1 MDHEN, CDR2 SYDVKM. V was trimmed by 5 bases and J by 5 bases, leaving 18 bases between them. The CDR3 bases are TGTGCCAGCAGTCCCCCAGCCGGCCGCGGGACTGAAGCTTTCTTT. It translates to CASSPPAGRGTEAFF. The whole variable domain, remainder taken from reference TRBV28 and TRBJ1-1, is DVKVTQSSRYLVKRTGEKVFLECVQDMDHENMFWYRQDPGLGLRLIYFSYDVKMKEKGDIPEGYSVSREKKERFSLILESASTNQTSMYLCASSPPAGRGTEAFFGQGTRLTVV.

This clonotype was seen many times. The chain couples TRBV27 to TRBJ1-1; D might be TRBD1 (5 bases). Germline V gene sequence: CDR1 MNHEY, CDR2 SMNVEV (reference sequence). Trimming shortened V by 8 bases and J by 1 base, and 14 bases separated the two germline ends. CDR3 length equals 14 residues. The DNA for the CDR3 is TGTGCCAGCCAGGGCGGGACGGCGAACACTGAAGCTTTCTTT. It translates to CASQGGTANTEAFF.

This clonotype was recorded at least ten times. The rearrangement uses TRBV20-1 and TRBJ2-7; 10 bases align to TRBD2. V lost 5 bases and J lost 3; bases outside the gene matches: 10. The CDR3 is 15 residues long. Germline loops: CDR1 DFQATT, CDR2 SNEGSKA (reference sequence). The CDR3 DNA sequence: TGCAGTGCTGCCCCTATAGCGGGGGGAAGCTACGAGCAGTACTTC. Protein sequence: CSAAPIAGGSYEQYF.

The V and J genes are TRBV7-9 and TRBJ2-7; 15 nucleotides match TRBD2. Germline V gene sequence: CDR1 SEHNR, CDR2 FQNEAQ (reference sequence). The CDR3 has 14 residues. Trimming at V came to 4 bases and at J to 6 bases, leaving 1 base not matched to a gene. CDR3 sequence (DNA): TGTGCCAGCAGCTGGGGACTAGCGGGGGGCGAGCAGTACTTC. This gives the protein CASSWGLAGGEQYF.

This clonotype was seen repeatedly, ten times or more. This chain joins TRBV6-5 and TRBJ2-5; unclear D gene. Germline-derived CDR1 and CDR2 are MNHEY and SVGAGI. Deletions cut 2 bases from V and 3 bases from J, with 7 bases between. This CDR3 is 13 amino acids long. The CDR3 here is CASSYTRKETQYF. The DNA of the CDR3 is TGTGCCAGCAGTTACACTCGGAAAGAGACCCAGTACTTC.

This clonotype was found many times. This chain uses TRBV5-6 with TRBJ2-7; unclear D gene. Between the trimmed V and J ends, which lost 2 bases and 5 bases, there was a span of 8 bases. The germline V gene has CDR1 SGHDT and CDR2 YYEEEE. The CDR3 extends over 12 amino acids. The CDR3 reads CASSFLNDEQYF. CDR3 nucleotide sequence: TGTGCCAGCAGCTTTTTAAACGACGAGCAGTACTTC. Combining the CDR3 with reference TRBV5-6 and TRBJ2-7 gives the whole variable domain DAGVTQSPTHLIKTRGQQVTLRCSPKSGHDTVSWYQQALGQGPQFIFQYYEEEERQRGNFPDRFSGHQFPNYSSELNVNALLLGDSALYLCASSFLNDEQYFGPGTRLTVT.

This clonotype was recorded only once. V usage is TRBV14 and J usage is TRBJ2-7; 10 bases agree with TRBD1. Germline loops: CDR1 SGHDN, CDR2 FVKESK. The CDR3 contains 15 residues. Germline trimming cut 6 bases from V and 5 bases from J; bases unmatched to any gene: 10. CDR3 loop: CASRPTGTGVDEQYF. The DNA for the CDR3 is TGTGCCAGCAGGCCGACCGGGACAGGGGTCGACGAGCAGTACTTC.

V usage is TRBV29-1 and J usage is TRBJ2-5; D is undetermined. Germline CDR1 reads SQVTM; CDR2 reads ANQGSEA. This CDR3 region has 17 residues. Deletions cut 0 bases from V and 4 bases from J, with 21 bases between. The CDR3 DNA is TGCAGCGTTGAAGACCTCCGGGCGGTCCAAGTTGGAGAGACCCAGTACTTC. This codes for CSVEDLRAVQVGETQYF.

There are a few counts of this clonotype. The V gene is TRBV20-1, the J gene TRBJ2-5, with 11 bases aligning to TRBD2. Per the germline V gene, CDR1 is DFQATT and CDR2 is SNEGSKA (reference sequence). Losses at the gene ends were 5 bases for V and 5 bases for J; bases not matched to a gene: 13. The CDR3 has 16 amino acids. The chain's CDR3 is CSAGYSGRASGETQYF. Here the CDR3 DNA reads TGCAGTGCTGGTTATAGCGGGAGGGCCTCGGGGGAGACCCAGTACTTC.

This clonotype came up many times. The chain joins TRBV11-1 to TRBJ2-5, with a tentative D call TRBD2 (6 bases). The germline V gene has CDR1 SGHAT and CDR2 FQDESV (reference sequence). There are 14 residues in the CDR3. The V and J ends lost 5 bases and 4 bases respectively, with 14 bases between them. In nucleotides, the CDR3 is TGTGCCAGCAGCCTTCTGACCGGGGGAGAGACCCAGTACTTC. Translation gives CASSLLTGGETQYF.

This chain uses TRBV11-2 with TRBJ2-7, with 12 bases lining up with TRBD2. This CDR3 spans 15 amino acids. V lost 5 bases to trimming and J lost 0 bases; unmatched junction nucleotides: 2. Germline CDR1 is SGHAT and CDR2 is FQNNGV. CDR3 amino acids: CASSRTSGDSYEQYF. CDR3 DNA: TGTGCCAGCAGCCGGACTAGCGGGGACTCCTACGAGCAGTACTTC. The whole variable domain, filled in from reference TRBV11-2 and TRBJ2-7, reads EAGVAQSPRYKIIEKRQSVAFWCNPISGHATLYWYQQILGQGPKLLIQFQNNGVVDDSQLPKDRFSAERLKGVDSTLKIQPAKLEDSAVYLCASSRTSGDSYEQYFGPGTRLTVT.

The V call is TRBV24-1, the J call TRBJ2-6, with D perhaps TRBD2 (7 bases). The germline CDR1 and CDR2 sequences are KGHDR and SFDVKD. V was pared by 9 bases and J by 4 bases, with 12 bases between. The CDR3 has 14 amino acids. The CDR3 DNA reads TGTGCCACCGGGGGGGCTTCCGGGGCCAACGTCCTGACTTTC. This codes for CATGGASGANVLTF.

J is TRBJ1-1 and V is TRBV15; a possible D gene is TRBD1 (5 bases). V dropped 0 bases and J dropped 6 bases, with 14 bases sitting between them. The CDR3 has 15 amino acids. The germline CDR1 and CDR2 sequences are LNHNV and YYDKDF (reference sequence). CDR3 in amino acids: CATSRDSMGGSEAFF. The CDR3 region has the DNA TGTGCCACCAGCAGAGATTCAATGGGGGGGTCTGAAGCTTTCTTT.

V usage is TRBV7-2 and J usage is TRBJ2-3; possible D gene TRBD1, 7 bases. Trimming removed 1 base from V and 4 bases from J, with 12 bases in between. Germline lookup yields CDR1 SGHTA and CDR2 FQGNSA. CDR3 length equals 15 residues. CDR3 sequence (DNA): TGTGCCAGCAGCTTAGTCCTCAGGGGGGCAGATACGCAGTATTTT. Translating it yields CASSLVLRGADTQYF.

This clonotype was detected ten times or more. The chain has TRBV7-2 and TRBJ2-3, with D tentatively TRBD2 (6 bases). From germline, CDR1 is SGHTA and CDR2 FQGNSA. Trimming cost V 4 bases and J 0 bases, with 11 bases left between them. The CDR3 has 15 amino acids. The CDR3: CASSSPSVSTDTQYF. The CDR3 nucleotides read TGTGCCAGCAGCTCACCTAGCGTAAGCACAGATACGCAGTATTTT. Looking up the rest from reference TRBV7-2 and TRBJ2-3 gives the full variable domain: GAGVSQSPSNKVTEKGKDVELRCDPISGHTALYWYRQSLGQGLEFLIYFQGNSAPDKSGLPSDRFSAERTGGSVSTLTIQRTQQEDSAVYLCASSSPSVSTDTQYFGPGTRLTVL.

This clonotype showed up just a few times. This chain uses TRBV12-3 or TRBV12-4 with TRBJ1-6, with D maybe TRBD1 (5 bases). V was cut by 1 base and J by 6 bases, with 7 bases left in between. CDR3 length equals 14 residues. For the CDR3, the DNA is TGTGCCAGCAGTTTAGGGGGACTTAATTCACCCCTCCACTTT. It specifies CASSLGGLNSPLHF.